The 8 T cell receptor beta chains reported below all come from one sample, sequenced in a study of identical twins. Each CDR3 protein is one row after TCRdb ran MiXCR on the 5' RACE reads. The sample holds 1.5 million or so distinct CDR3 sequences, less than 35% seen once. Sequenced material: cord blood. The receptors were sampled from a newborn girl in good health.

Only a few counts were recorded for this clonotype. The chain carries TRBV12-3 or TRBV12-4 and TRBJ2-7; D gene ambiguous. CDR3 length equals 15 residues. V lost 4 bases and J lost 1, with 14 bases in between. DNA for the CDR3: TGTGCCAGCAGTTGGCGCGATCCACCATCCTACGAGCAGTACTTC. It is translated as CASSWRDPPSYEQYF.

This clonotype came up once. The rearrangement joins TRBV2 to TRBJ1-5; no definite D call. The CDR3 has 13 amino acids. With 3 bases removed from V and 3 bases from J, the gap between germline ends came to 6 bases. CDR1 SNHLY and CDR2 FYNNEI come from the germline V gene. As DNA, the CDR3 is TGTGCCAGCAGTGAGGAGTTCAATCAGCCCCAGCATTTT. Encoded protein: CASSEEFNQPQHF.

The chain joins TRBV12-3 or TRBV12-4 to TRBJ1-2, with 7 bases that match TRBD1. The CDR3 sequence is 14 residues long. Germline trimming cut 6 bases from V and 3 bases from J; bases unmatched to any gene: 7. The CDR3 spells CASSRTGQYYGYTF. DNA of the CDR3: TGTGCCAGCAGCCGGACAGGCCAGTACTATGGCTACACCTTC.

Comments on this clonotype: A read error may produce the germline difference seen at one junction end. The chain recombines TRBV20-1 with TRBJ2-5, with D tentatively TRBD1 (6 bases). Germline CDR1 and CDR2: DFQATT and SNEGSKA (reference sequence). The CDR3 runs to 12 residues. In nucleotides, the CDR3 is TGCAATGCTGGGACAAGTCAAGAGACCCAGTACTTC. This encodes CNAGTSQETQYF.

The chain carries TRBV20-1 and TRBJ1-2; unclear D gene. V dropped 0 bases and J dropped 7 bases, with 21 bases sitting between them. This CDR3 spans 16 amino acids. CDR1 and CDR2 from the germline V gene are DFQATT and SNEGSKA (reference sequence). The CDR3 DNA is TGCAGTGCTAGAGAGGCCAAAGGGCCTAAGAGAGTTGGCTACACCTTC. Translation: CSAREAKGPKRVGYTF.

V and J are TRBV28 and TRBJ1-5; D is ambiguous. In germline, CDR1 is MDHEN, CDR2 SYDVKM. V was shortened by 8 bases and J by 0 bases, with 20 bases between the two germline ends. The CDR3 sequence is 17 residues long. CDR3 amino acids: CASEEARIDYSNQPQHF. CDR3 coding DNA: TGTGCCAGCGAGGAAGCCCGTATTGATTATAGCAATCAGCCCCAGCATTTT.

This chain's CDR3 is CASSLLAGRSDEQYF. As DNA, the CDR3 is TGTGCCAGCAGCTTATTAGCGGGGCGGTCAGACGAGCAGTACTTC. This rearrangement joins TRBV7-9 to TRBJ2-7; TRBD2 matches at 8 bases. Germline trimming cut 2 bases from V and 5 bases from J; bases unmatched to any gene: 8. Germline CDR1 SEHNR, CDR2 FQNEAQ (reference sequence). The CDR3 contains 15 residues.

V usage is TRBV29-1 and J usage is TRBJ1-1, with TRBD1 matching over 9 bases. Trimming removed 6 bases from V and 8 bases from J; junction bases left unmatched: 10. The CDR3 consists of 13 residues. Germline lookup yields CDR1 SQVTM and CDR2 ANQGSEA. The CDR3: CSVRGRQGGEAFF. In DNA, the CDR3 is TGCAGCGTAAGGGGTAGACAGGGGGGAGAAGCTTTCTTT. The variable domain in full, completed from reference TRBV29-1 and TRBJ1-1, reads SAVISQKPSRDICQRGTSLTIQCQVDSQVTMMFWYRQQPGQSLTLIATANQGSEATYESGFVIDKFPISRPNLTFSTLTVSNMSPEDSSIYLCSVRGRQGGEAFFGQGTRLTVV.